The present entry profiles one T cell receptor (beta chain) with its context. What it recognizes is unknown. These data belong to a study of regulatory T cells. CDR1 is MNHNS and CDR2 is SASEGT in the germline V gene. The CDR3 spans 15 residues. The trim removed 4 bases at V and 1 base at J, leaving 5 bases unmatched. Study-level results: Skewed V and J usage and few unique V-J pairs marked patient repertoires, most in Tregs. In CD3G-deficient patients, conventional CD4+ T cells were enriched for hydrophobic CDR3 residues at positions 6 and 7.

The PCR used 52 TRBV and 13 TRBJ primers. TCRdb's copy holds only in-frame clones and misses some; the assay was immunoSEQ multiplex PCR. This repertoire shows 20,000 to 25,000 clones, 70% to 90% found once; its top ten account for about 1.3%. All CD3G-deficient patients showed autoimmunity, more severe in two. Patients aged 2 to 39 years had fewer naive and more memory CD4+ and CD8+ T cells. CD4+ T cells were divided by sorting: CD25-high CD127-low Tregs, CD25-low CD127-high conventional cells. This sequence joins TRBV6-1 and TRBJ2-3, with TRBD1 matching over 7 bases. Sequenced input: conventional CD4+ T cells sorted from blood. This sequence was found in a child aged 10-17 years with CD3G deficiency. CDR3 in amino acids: CASSVQGWGTDTQYF. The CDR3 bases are TGTGCCAGCAGTGTACAGGGGTGGGGCACAGATACGCAGTATTTT.